Each of the 17 T cell receptor beta chains below was sequenced from the same sample in a study of identical twins. TCRdb re-analysed the 5' RACE reads in MiXCR, keeping a single row per CDR3 protein. The profile shows some 1,600,000 distinct CDR3 sequences, about 32% of them singletons. Sequences were obtained from cord blood. The receptor set was obtained from a newborn girl in good health.

This clonotype was picked up a small number of times. This chain connects TRBV3-1 to TRBJ2-5; D remains ambiguous. The CDR3 has 13 residues. Between the trimmed V and J ends, which lost 5 bases and 6 bases, there was a span of 13 bases. CDR1 is LGHDT, CDR2 YNNKEL, per germline (reference sequence). DNA for the CDR3: TGTGCCAGCAGCTTTACCCTTGAGAAGACCCAGTACTTC. Translated: CASSFTLEKTQYF.

This rearrangement joins TRBV29-1 to TRBJ1-1, with 8 bases that match TRBD1. Germline lookup yields CDR1 SQVTM and CDR2 ANQGSEA. V gave up 7 bases and J gave up 7 bases; unmatched junction bases: 5. The CDR3 consists of 11 residues. The DNA of the CDR3 is TGCAGCGCCCAGGGGGCACTTGAAGCTTTCTTT. Translated: CSAQGALEAFF.

This rearrangement joins TRBV3-1 to TRBJ2-5; TRBD2 matches at 12 bases. The CDR3 spans 17 residues. Germline CDR1 is LGHDT and CDR2 is YNNKEL (reference sequence). V lost 0 bases to trimming and J lost 3 bases; unmatched junction nucleotides: 5. CDR3 bases: TGTGCCAGCAGCCAAGATCGACTAGCGGGGGATAAAGAGACCCAGTACTTC. Translation gives CASSQDRLAGDKETQYF.

This chain uses TRBV9 with TRBJ2-5; TRBD2 might be the D (5 bases). The CDR3 is made up of 13 amino acids. Germline V CDR1 and CDR2: SGDLS, YYNGEE. V was pared by 3 bases and J by 3 bases, with 9 bases between. Here the CDR3 reads CASSGRTKETQYF. For the CDR3, the DNA is TGTGCCAGCAGCGGGAGGACCAAAGAGACCCAGTACTTC.

Only a few counts were recorded for this clonotype. V is TRBV3-1 and J is TRBJ1-1; 9 nucleotides match TRBD1. Unmatched junction bases numbered 4, after V lost 1 base and J lost 7 bases. The CDR3 sequence is 14 residues long. CDR1 is LGHDT and CDR2 is YNNKEL in the germline V gene (reference sequence). The CDR3 bases are TGTGCCAGCAGCCAAGTGGGACAGGGAAATGAAGCTTTCTTT. This encodes CASSQVGQGNEAFF. Full variable domain (outside the CDR3, taken from reference TRBV3-1 and TRBJ1-1): DTAVSQTPKYLVTQMGNDKSIKCEQNLGHDTMYWYKQDSKKFLKIMFSYNNKELIINETVPNRFSPKSPDKAHLNLHINSLELGDSAVYFCASSQVGQGNEAFFGQGTRLTVV.

The sample holds many counts of this clonotype. The CDR3, as DNA: TGTGCCAGCAGCTCTCCGGGACAGGGTGAAAAACTGTTTTTT. Translated, it gives CASSSPGQGEKLFF. This rearrangement joins TRBV7-9 to TRBJ1-4, with TRBD1 matching 9 bases. Trimming cost V 4 bases and J 7 bases; bases outside gene matches: 4. Per germline, CDR1 SEHNR and CDR2 FQNEAQ (reference sequence). The CDR3 consists of 14 residues.

There are a few counts of this clonotype. This chain joins TRBV9 and TRBJ1-2; D not certain. Germline V gene lookup returns CDR1 SGDLS and CDR2 YYNGEE. This CDR3 contains 14 residues. Trimming left V 6 bases short and J 7 bases short, with 19 bases between. CDR3 sequence (DNA): TGTGCCAGCAACGCTCGAGTCACAGCGGGTGGCTACACCTTC. Translation: CASNARVTAGGYTF.

The genes are TRBV3-1 and TRBJ1-6; no firm D call. The CDR3 runs 13 residues. The V gene's germline CDR1 is LGHDT and CDR2 YNNKEL (reference sequence). V lost 0 bases and J lost 10, with 7 bases in between. The CDR3 DNA follows: TGTGCCAGCAGCCAAGATGATCGGTCACCCCTCCACTTT. This sequence encodes CASSQDDRSPLHF.

Remarks on this clonotype: One junction end disagrees with the germline gene, perhaps due to a read error. This chain uses TRBV28 with TRBJ1-6; D not certain. The CDR3 runs 16 residues. Germline V lookup: CDR1 MDHEN, CDR2 SYDVKM. Written as DNA, the CDR3 is TGTGCCGGCAGTTTATTTAGGGTAGTGTTGAATTCACCCCTCCACTTT. It codes for CAGSLFRVVLNSPLHF.

The sample holds a few counts of this clonotype. The chain combines TRBV28 with TRBJ2-7; D not resolved. The germline V gene has CDR1 MDHEN and CDR2 SYDVKM. Trimming cost V 5 bases and J 2 bases, with 16 bases left between them. The CDR3 sequence is 15 residues long. This chain's CDR3 is CASSPPASRTYEQYF. The CDR3 DNA reads TGTGCCAGCAGTCCACCAGCGTCCCGTACCTACGAGCAGTACTTC.

Concerning this clonotype: A much bigger clone sits one base away, suggesting this may be a read error. The chain employs TRBV6-5 and TRBJ1-2, with D perhaps TRBD1 (5 bases). Germline CDR1 reads MNHEY; CDR2 reads SVGAGI. Trimming took 2 bases from V and 4 from J, leaving 8 bases between them. CDR3 length equals 13 residues. The CDR3 DNA reads as TGTGCCAGCAGTTACGCAGGGTCCTATGGCTACACCTTC. Protein product: CASSYAGSYGYTF.

This clonotype has just a few counts. The chain employs TRBV20-1 and TRBJ1-2, with 7 bases that match TRBD1. V was clipped by 7 bases and J by 2 bases; unmatched bases: 16. Germline V gene sequence: CDR1 DFQATT, CDR2 SNEGSKA (reference sequence). The length of the CDR3 is 16 residues. CDR3 sequence reads: CSVTNRGRGSNYGYTF. For the CDR3, the DNA is TGCAGTGTTACTAACAGGGGAAGGGGGTCAAACTATGGCTACACCTTC.

J is TRBJ1-2 and V is TRBV19, with TRBD1 matching over 8 bases. Trimming at V came to 10 bases and at J to 3 bases, leaving 1 base not matched to a gene. Germline values: CDR1 LNHDA, CDR2 SQIVND (reference sequence). The CDR3 consists of 11 residues. CDR3 DNA: TGTGCCACGGACAGGGACTATGGCTACACCTTC. This translates into CATDRDYGYTF.

This chain joins TRBV4-1 and TRBJ1-2, with D possibly TRBD1 on 5 matching bases. V was clipped by 1 base and J by 5 bases, with 11 bases between them. The CDR3 loop spans 14 amino acids. Germline loops: CDR1 MGHRA, CDR2 YSYEKL. This chain's CDR3 is CASSQGGIGYGYTF. CDR3 in DNA: TGCGCCAGCAGCCAAGGGGGGATAGGGTATGGCTACACCTTC.

V is TRBV20-1 and J is TRBJ1-1; 7 nucleotides match TRBD1. This CDR3 is built from 14 residues. V dropped 1 base and J dropped 7; count of bases not matched to a gene: 9. Germline V gene data show CDR1 as DFQATT and CDR2 as SNEGSKA (reference sequence). The CDR3, as DNA: TGCAGTGCTAGAGTGGGAGGGGGCGGCGGTGAAGCTTTCTTT. Protein: CSARVGGGGGEAFF.

This sequence joins TRBV6-1 and TRBJ1-3, with D tentatively TRBD1 (5 bases). V was clipped by 3 bases and J by 0 bases, with 9 bases between them. CDR1 is MNHNS and CDR2 is SASEGT in the germline V gene. This CDR3 region has 15 residues. The CDR3 nucleotides are TGTGCCAGCAGTGAGGGGCCAGTCTCTGGAAACACCATATATTTT. Translating gives CASSEGPVSGNTIYF.

V usage is TRBV12-3 or TRBV12-4 and J usage is TRBJ1-5, with 10 bases matching TRBD1. Trimming took 6 bases from V and 1 from J; bases not matched to a gene: 9. The length of the CDR3 is 17 residues. The CDR3 DNA reads as TGTGCCAGCAGCAATACCCGGGACAGGGGAAGCAATCAGCCCCAGCATTTT. Its protein is CASSNTRDRGSNQPQHF.